This T cell receptor (beta chain) comes out of a study of CD8 T cells in ankylosing spondylitis. Study-level points and caveats: Disease-linked clones bore a CD8+ phenotype, appearing relatively rarely in peripheral blood. Roughly eight highly homologous variants made up a TCR beta motif that seemed to typify ankylosing spondylitis blood.

About this clonotype: Its specificity is unknown.

The V gene lost 2 bases and the J gene lost 7 bases, with 8 bases spanning the gap. The CDR3 covers 13 residues. Germline CDR1 and CDR2: MGHRA and YSYEKL. MiXCR, applied by TCRdb to the 5' RACE reads, yields one record per CDR3 protein. This table holds about 750,000 distinct CDR3 sequences, roughly 19% found once. The sequenced material came from blood, either unsorted or a sorted T cell fraction (not recorded which). This clonotype was obtained from a male donor with ankylosing spondylitis. This chain connects TRBV4-1 to TRBJ2-2, with D maybe TRBD2 (6 bases). The CDR3 is CASSQLASGELFF. The CDR3 bases are TGCGCCAGCAGCCAACTAGCGAGCGGGGAGCTGTTTTTT.